Listed below are T cell receptor beta chains from one sample, sequenced in a study of Ad26.COV2.S vaccination and SARS-CoV-2 variants. Assay used: immunoSEQ multiplex PCR; TCRdb lists only in-frame clones, some missing. The sample yields fewer than 800,000 clones, more than 70% seen once. The sequencing used peripheral blood, collected in a trial of Ad26.COV2.S vaccine versus placebo. The receptors stem from a person aged 18 to 65 who received the Ad26.COV2.S COVID-19 vaccine or a placebo. Each CDR3 is given with its conserved first and last residue.

V	J	CDR3
TRBV15	TRBJ2-6	CATSRAGTSSSGANVLTF
TRBV14	TRBJ1-6	CASSQSGLNSPLHF
TRBV6-5	TRBJ2-5	CASSYSGAGETQYF
TRBV12-5	TRBJ1-6	CASGPWGDSPLHF
TRBV6-5	TRBJ2-1	CASSYSRPTGGNEQFF
TRBV3-1/TRBV3-2	TRBJ2-2	CASSLWWEGANTGELFF
TRBV3-1/TRBV3-2	TRBJ2-1	CASSQRGTSGRNEQFF
TRBV2	TRBJ1-1	CASRPGQGLAEAFF
TRBV5-4	TRBJ1-2	CASSLGTDGYTF
TRBV21-1	TRBJ2-5	CASSPSREAGQGQTQYF
TRBV6-6	TRBJ1-1	CASNPNTGTGVSEAFF
TRBV10-3	TRBJ2-1	CAISETEKYNEQFF
TRBV18	TRBJ2-7	CASSRGQGGYEQYF
TRBV30	TRBJ2-5	CAWSFRGAGETQYF
TRBV3-1/TRBV3-2	TRBJ1-6	CASSQEIGQTNSPLHF
TRBV7-2	TRBJ2-5	CASSLDRGETQYF
TRBV9	TRBJ1-3	CASSVGGAPGNTIYF
TRBV11-2	TRBJ1-2	CASSLATVRYGYTF
TRBV19	TRBJ1-3	CASSPDRGRGNTIYF
TRBV7-9	TRBJ1-1	CASSQGGVGTEAFF
TRBV25-1	TRBJ1-2	CASSEYQVGYTF
TRBV9	TRBJ2-3	CASSPRPGGSADTQYF
TRBV19	TRBJ2-5	CASSIAGTLETQYF
TRBV29-1	TRBJ2-5	CSAGTGGRETQYF
TRBV18	TRBJ1-5	CASSQQGHQPQHF
TRBV20-1	TRBJ1-1	CSAGLNTEAFF
TRBV30	TRBJ1-2	CAWSVLLDSNYGYTF
TRBV7-9	TRBJ2-7	CASSTPGAPYEQYF
TRBV12-3/TRBV12-4	TRBJ2-1	CASSFIGDEQFF
TRBV6-6	TRBJ2-7	CASSHYRLPYEQYF
TRBV27	TRBJ1-2	CASSLGGYYGYTF
TRBV30	TRBJ2-1	CAFRTSGGWGEQFF
TRBV4-1	TRBJ1-5	CASSQSLTTQPQHF
TRBV29-1	TRBJ2-3	CSVEQQGLAGGMADTQYF
TRBV5-4	TRBJ2-7	CASSHTGIYEQYF
TRBV9	TRBJ2-5	CASSSGPKETQYF
TRBV9	TRBJ2-2	CASSVRGQSTGELFF
TRBV19	TRBJ2-1	CASSFRTSYNEQFF
TRBV21-1	TRBJ2-1	CASSNPAGQFF
TRBV5-6	TRBJ2-7	CASSLALGQGTGEQYF
TRBV20-1	TRBJ1-6	CSVERGSPLHF
TRBV4-3	TRBJ1-1	CASSRNSGTGRTEAFF
TRBV19	TRBJ2-3	CASVRSGQNTDTQYF
TRBV30	TRBJ2-1	CAWRGFNEQFF
TRBV6-2/TRBV6-3	TRBJ2-2	CASSYLSTSQRGRELFF
TRBV11-2	TRBJ1-4	CASSLAAGINEKLFF
TRBV3-1/TRBV3-2	TRBJ2-7	CASSRQHEQYF
TRBV5-1	TRBJ2-1	CASSLIPLGATLNNEQFF
TRBV27	TRBJ1-1	CASNLAGPNTEAFF
TRBV5-1	TRBJ2-1	CASSLPPGLAGENEQFF
TRBV7-9	TRBJ2-3	CASRSGDTQYF
TRBV6-5	TRBJ1-1	CASSYGLMSTEAFF